One and the same sample provided the 29 T cell receptor beta chains below, sequenced in a study of response to subunit inactivated influenza vaccine. MiXCR, applied by TCRdb to the RT-PCR reads, yields one record per CDR3 protein. The sample consists of 500,000 to 600,000 distinct CDR3 sequences, about 7.6% of them appearing once. The sample in question was PBMCs from blood, obtained less than 30 months after vaccination. All receptors derive from a man aged 50 to 69 who received an inactivated influenza vaccine.

This clonotype has ten or more counts. This rearrangement joins TRBV12-3 or TRBV12-4 to TRBJ2-1; D not certain. V was cut by 3 bases and J by 6 bases, with 6 bases left in between. The CDR3 contains 12 residues. The CDR3 sequence: CASSFNGNEQFF. Here the CDR3 DNA reads TGTGCCAGCAGTTTTAACGGCAATGAGCAGTTCTTC.

V and J are TRBV29-1 and TRBJ1-5; TRBD1 might be the D (6 bases). V was pared by 4 bases and J by 3 bases, with 7 bases between. There are 12 residues in the CDR3. Germline loops: CDR1 SQVTM, CDR2 ANQGSEA. Here the CDR3 DNA reads TGCAGCGTTGGGGACAACAATCAGCCCCAGCATTTT. The encoded protein is CSVGDNNQPQHF.

The table lists this clonotype with many counts. V gene TRBV12-3 or TRBV12-4 combines with J gene TRBJ2-5; D possibly corresponds to TRBD2 (6 bases). CDR3 length: 14 amino acids. The V and J ends lost 6 bases and 2 bases respectively, with 13 bases between them. The CDR3 DNA is TGTGCCAGCAGCCGGGGGATAAATCAAGAGACCCAGTACTTC. The encoded protein is CASSRGINQETQYF.

The rearrangement joins TRBV7-6 to TRBJ2-1; a possible D gene is TRBD2 (6 bases). The CDR3 consists of 14 residues. Germline lookup yields CDR1 SGHVS and CDR2 FNYEAQ. Between the trimmed V and J ends, which lost 2 bases and 4 bases, there was a span of 9 bases. The CDR3 spells CASSLSDYYNEQFF. CDR3 DNA: TGTGCCAGCAGCTTATCGGACTATTACAATGAGCAGTTCTTC.

The chain couples TRBV27 to TRBJ2-2; the match to TRBD2 covers 10 bases. V lost 7 bases and J lost 4; bases outside the gene matches: 3. The CDR3 length is 14 residues. CDR1 is MNHEY and CDR2 is SMNVEV in the germline V gene (reference sequence). In nucleotides, the CDR3 is TGTGCCAGCACCTTAGCGGGAGGCACCGGGGAGCTGTTTTTT. This encodes CASTLAGGTGELFF.

The chain recombines TRBV28 with TRBJ1-2; D is unclear. The CDR3 totals 15 residues. V was cut by 4 bases and J by 4 bases, with 16 bases left in between. Per germline, CDR1 MDHEN and CDR2 SYDVKM. The CDR3 coding sequence is TGTGCCAGCAGTTCTGGTAGGGATCTCTCCTATGGCTACACCTTC. The encoded protein is CASSSGRDLSYGYTF.

This clonotype was detected only a few times. This chain joins TRBV4-2 and TRBJ2-7, with D perhaps TRBD2 (7 bases). The CDR3 is 14 amino acids. V gave up 3 bases and J gave up 4 bases, with 13 bases separating them. Germline V gene data show CDR1 as LGHNA and CDR2 as YNFKEQ. The CDR3 coding sequence is TGTGCCAGCAGCCATAGGGGGGGCAAGTACGAGCAGTACTTC. Translated, it gives CASSHRGGKYEQYF.

Many counts were recorded for this clonotype. This sequence joins TRBV2 and TRBJ2-1; D is unclear. The CDR3 is 11 residues long. Looked up from germline, CDR1 is SNHLY and CDR2 is FYNNEI. The ends were cut back, 5 bases at V and 9 bases at J, with 8 bases in the middle. In DNA form, the CDR3 reads TGTGCCAGCAGTTTCGACGGTGAGCAGTTCTTC. Its translation: CASSFDGEQFF. Complete variable domain (other parts from reference TRBV2 and TRBJ2-1): EPEVTQTPSHQVTQMGQEVILRCVPISNHLYFYWYRQILGQKVEFLVSFYNNEISEKSEIFDDQFSVERPDGSNFTLKIRSTKLEDSAMYFCASSFDGEQFFGPGTRLTVL.

This clonotype was counted many times. The chain couples TRBV24-1 to TRBJ2-3; D perhaps matches TRBD1 (6 bases). Germline values: CDR1 KGHDR, CDR2 SFDVKD. Trimming cost V 3 bases and J 4 bases, with 19 bases left between them. CDR3 length equals 17 residues. CDR3 region: CATSDPRGAGGSDTQYF. CDR3 nucleotide sequence: TGTGCCACCAGTGATCCCCGGGGAGCTGGGGGCTCAGATACGCAGTATTTT.

This clonotype was observed at least ten times. The chain couples TRBV9 to TRBJ2-7; TRBD2 agrees at 9 bases. This CDR3 is 15 amino acids long. Looked up from germline, CDR1 is SGDLS and CDR2 is YYNGEE. Germline trimming cut 0 bases from V and 6 bases from J; bases unmatched to any gene: 7. In DNA form, the CDR3 reads TGTGCCAGCAGCGTAGCCATAGCGGGAGTTGTCGAGCAGTACTTC. Its translation: CASSVAIAGVVEQYF.

The chain combines TRBV7-2 with TRBJ2-7; the D is unclear. V lost 7 bases and J 3 bases, leaving 16 bases between the germline ends. This CDR3 is 14 amino acids long. Germline V gene data show CDR1 as SGHTA and CDR2 as FQGNSA. The CDR3 DNA is TGTGCCAGCACCGTGGTCAGCTACAACTACGAGCAGTACTTC. It yields the protein CASTVVSYNYEQYF.

This clonotype occurred many times. This rearrangement joins TRBV7-9 to TRBJ2-3, with D possibly TRBD2 on 6 matching bases. Per germline, CDR1 SEHNR and CDR2 FQNEAQ (reference sequence). Between the trimmed V and J ends, which lost 5 bases and 0 bases, there was a span of 15 bases. The CDR3 sequence is 16 residues long. This chain's CDR3 is CASSPGLAMSTDTQYF. The CDR3 bases are TGTGCCAGCAGCCCCGGGCTAGCGATGAGCACAGATACGCAGTATTTT.

At least ten counts were recorded for this clonotype. The chain couples TRBV11-2 to TRBJ2-7, with 9 bases lining up with TRBD2. Germline CDR1 is SGHAT and CDR2 is FQNNGV. The CDR3 is 19 residues long. Trimming took 5 bases from V and 1 from J; bases not matched to a gene: 18. Here the CDR3 reads CASSLRDSPLAGVSYEQYF. In nucleotides, the CDR3 is TGTGCCAGCAGCCTAAGGGACAGTCCTTTAGCGGGGGTTTCCTACGAGCAGTACTTC.

This chain joins TRBV20-1 and TRBJ2-7; the match to TRBD1 covers 8 bases. There are 15 residues in the CDR3. With 2 bases clipped from V and 5 bases from J, the junction kept 11 bases outside the gene matches. The germline V gene encodes CDR1 DFQATT and CDR2 SNEGSKA (reference sequence). CDR3 coding DNA: TGCAGTGCTAGACGTCGGGCAGGGGGCCTCGACGAGCAGTACTTC. It translates to CSARRRAGGLDEQYF.

The chain combines TRBV18 with TRBJ1-6; D call uncertain. The ends were cut back, 8 bases at V and 4 bases at J, with 15 bases in the middle. The CDR3 sequence is 15 residues long. Germline V gives CDR1 KGHSH, CDR2 LQKENI. CDR3 DNA: TGTGCCAGCCGAGTGAGGACGGAATATAATTCACCCCTCCACTTT. It specifies CASRVRTEYNSPLHF.

This clonotype was counted between two and nine times. The chain couples TRBV7-2 to TRBJ2-3, with TRBD1 matching 8 bases. V lost 1 base and J lost 4; bases outside the gene matches: 7. CDR1 is SGHTA and CDR2 is FQGNSA in the germline V gene. CDR3 size: 16 residues. The CDR3 sequence: CASSLDQGAGSDTQYF. The CDR3 DNA reads as TGTGCCAGCAGCTTAGACCAGGGGGCGGGCTCAGATACGCAGTATTTT.

In this sample, this clonotype turned up many times. The gene calls are TRBV12-3 or TRBV12-4 and TRBJ2-3; D call uncertain. This CDR3 has 15 amino acids. V dropped 5 bases and J dropped 1 base, with 13 bases sitting between them. CDR3 residues: CASSRTQSGTDTQYF. CDR3 nucleotides: TGTGCCAGCAGTCGTACACAAAGTGGCACAGATACGCAGTATTTT.

This clonotype has ten or more counts. This chain joins TRBV20-1 and TRBJ2-1, with TRBD2 matching 9 bases. Germline V gene data show CDR1 as DFQATT and CDR2 as SNEGSKA (reference sequence). The CDR3 covers 15 residues. V was clipped by 5 bases and J by 0 bases; unmatched bases: 5. The CDR3 bases are TGCAGTGCTGACCCGGGACTAGCCTCCTACAATGAGCAGTTCTTC. Its protein is CSADPGLASYNEQFF.

This clonotype was picked up a small number of times. The rearrangement links TRBV7-9 to TRBJ2-7; no definite D call. Germline assignment: CDR1 SEHNR and CDR2 FQNEAQ (reference sequence). The CDR3 spans 14 residues. Trimming left V 2 bases short and J 1 base short, with 9 bases between. The CDR3 region has the DNA TGTGCCAGCAGCTTAATCGGTTCGTCCTACGAGCAGTACTTC. Encoded protein: CASSLIGSSYEQYF.

This clonotype was detected many times. The chain carries TRBV11-3 and TRBJ2-3, with D possibly being TRBD1 (6 bases). The germline CDR1 and CDR2 sequences are SGHNT and YENEEA. The CDR3 has 14 amino acids. V shed 5 bases and J shed 5 bases, with 14 bases lying between them. CDR3 in amino acids: CASSIRTGIDTQYF. The CDR3 DNA follows: TGTGCCAGCAGCATCCGAACAGGGATAGATACGCAGTATTTT.

This clonotype was recorded at least ten times. The V call is TRBV29-1, the J call TRBJ2-3; 8 bases agree with TRBD1. The CDR3 is 13 amino acids. Germline V CDR1 and CDR2: SQVTM, ANQGSEA. Trimming at V came to 6 bases and at J to 3 bases, leaving 5 bases not matched to a gene. The CDR3 coding sequence is TGCAGCGTCGGACAGGGCCAGACAGATACGCAGTATTTT. Its protein is CSVGQGQTDTQYF.

At least ten counts were recorded for this clonotype. The chain employs TRBV5-6 and TRBJ1-1; the D gene is possibly TRBD1 (6 bases). The CDR3 contains 13 residues. V gave up 1 base and J gave up 6 bases, with 10 bases separating them. Germline loops: CDR1 SGHDT, CDR2 YYEEEE. The CDR3: CASSLPGGPEAFF. CDR3 coding DNA: TGTGCCAGCAGCTTGCCCGGGGGCCCTGAAGCTTTCTTT.

This clonotype was counted ten times or more. This chain joins TRBV6-2 or TRBV6-3 and TRBJ2-2, with no clear D. CDR1 and CDR2 from the germline V gene are MNHEY and SVGEGT. Trimming took 6 bases from V and 4 from J, leaving 9 bases between them. The CDR3 is 13 amino acids. The CDR3 DNA reads as TGTGCCAGCAGGGATAGCTCCACCGGGGAGCTGTTTTTT. Translated, it gives CASRDSSTGELFF.

This clonotype was found a few times. The rearrangement links TRBV20-1 to TRBJ1-5; 8 bases line up with TRBD1. V lost 1 base and J lost 2; bases outside the gene matches: 13. CDR3 length: 18 amino acids. In germline, CDR1 is DFQATT, CDR2 SNEGSKA (reference sequence). CDR3: CSARGGQGLGYGNQPQHF. CDR3 bases: TGCAGTGCTAGAGGCGGACAGGGCCTCGGCTATGGCAATCAGCCCCAGCATTTT.

Concerning this clonotype itself: This may be a read error: a much more frequent sequence differs by one nucleotide. The chain recombines TRBV20-1 with TRBJ1-4; D uncertain. V was clipped by 4 bases and J by 8 bases, with 17 bases between them. From germline, CDR1 is DFQATT and CDR2 SNEGSKA (reference sequence). The length of the CDR3 is 14 residues. The CDR3 DNA reads TGCAGTGCTACGCAGTGGGAGATCGGGGAAAAACTGTTTTTT. Residues: CSATQWEIGEKLFF.

J is TRBJ1-2 and V is TRBV4-2, with 10 bases matching TRBD1. With V trimmed by 3 bases and J by 4 bases, 14 bases remained unmatched. Germline V gives CDR1 LGHNA, CDR2 YNFKEQ. CDR3 size: 18 residues. CDR3 sequence: CASSQGKGQGFVGYGYTF. The CDR3 DNA reads as TGTGCCAGCAGCCAGGGCAAGGGACAGGGGTTCGTTGGCTATGGCTACACCTTC.

The sample holds many counts of this clonotype. The chain links TRBV12-3 or TRBV12-4 to TRBJ2-2; TRBD2 might be the D (5 bases). The CDR3 is 16 residues long. Trimming cost V 5 bases and J 2 bases, with 15 bases left between them. The CDR3 sequence is CASSNSRRDNTGELFF. CDR3 nucleotide sequence: TGTGCCAGCAGTAACTCCCGACGGGATAACACCGGGGAGCTGTTTTTT.

V gene TRBV11-2 combines with J gene TRBJ2-2; TRBD2 matches at 7 bases. The CDR3 is 17 amino acids. Germline CDR1 is SGHAT and CDR2 is FQNNGV. V trimming: 0 bases; J trimming: 1 base; junction bases outside the gene matches: 5. For the CDR3, the DNA is TGTGCCAGCAGCTTAGACGAGGGCGGGAGGAACACCGGGGAGCTGTTTTTT. Translated, it gives CASSLDEGGRNTGELFF.

This chain links TRBV7-9 with TRBJ1-5; maybe TRBD1 (5 bases). CDR3 length equals 14 residues. The V gene's germline CDR1 is SEHNR and CDR2 FQNEAQ (reference sequence). The germline V and J ends were trimmed by 5 bases and 4 bases, with 12 bases remaining between them. CDR3 residues: CASSKAAGNQPQHF. The CDR3 DNA is TGTGCCAGCAGCAAGGCGGCAGGGAATCAGCCCCAGCATTTT.